These 20 T cell receptor beta chains originate from one sample sequenced in a study of technical replicates of blood from several donors. Profiling relied on immunoSEQ multiplex PCR, and the TCRdb table lists in-frame clones only, not all of them. The sample includes about 94,000 clones, 90% to 96% of them seen just once. Sequenced input: T cells isolated from PBMCs. The receptors stem from a human donor in good health.

The chain employs TRBV7-3 and TRBJ1-2; D possibly corresponds to TRBD1 (6 bases). The V end was cut by 2 bases, the J end by 8 bases, with 15 bases between. Per the germline V gene, CDR1 is SGHTA and CDR2 is FQGTGA. The CDR3 runs to 14 residues. The CDR3 bases are TGTGCCAGCAGCTTATCGGCGGGGGGGCGCGGCTACACCTTC. The encoded protein is CASSLSAGGRGYTF.

DNA for the CDR3: TGCGCCAGCAGCCAAGTGGAGGGGCGCTCTGGAAACACCATATATTTT. Translated: CASSQVEGRSGNTIYF. The chain is built from TRBV4-3 and TRBJ1-3; D perhaps matches TRBD1 (5 bases). V was clipped by 1 base and J by 0 bases, with 10 bases between them. Germline CDR1 and CDR2: LGHNA and YSLEER. The CDR3 spans 16 residues.

The V and J genes are TRBV19 and TRBJ1-5; D possibly corresponds to TRBD1 (5 bases). The CDR3 has 16 residues. The germline V gene has CDR1 LNHDA and CDR2 SQIVND (reference sequence). V was trimmed by 7 bases and J by 1 base, leaving 17 bases between them. CDR3 sequence (DNA): TGTGCCAGTACCCGAGGGAGGGGATTGAGCAATCAGCCCCAGCATTTT. Translated: CASTRGRGLSNQPQHF.

Concerning this clone: An end of the junction differs from the germline gene, which may be a read error. The V and J genes are TRBV5-1 and TRBJ2-7; 11 bases fit TRBD2. Germline assignment: CDR1 SGHRS and CDR2 YFSETQ. The CDR3 runs to 14 residues. CDR3 amino acids: CASSLELAGAVWDF. CDR3 DNA sequence: TGCGCCAGCAGCTTGGAACTAGCGGGAGCTGTTTGGGACTTC.

The genes are TRBV27 and TRBJ2-1; 7 bases align to TRBD2. The germline V gene has CDR1 MNHEY and CDR2 SMNVEV (reference sequence). The length of the CDR3 is 13 residues. V lost 10 bases to trimming and J lost 8 bases; unmatched junction nucleotides: 11. CDR3 nucleotide sequence: TGTGCCACCCTGGGGGAGGGCCGGGATGAGCAGTTCTTC. It yields the protein CATLGEGRDEQFF.

J is TRBJ1-1 and V is TRBV5-1, with unresolved D. V lost 0 bases and J lost 6, with 9 bases in between. Germline loops: CDR1 SGHRS, CDR2 YFSETQ. The CDR3 is 13 amino acids. The CDR3 sequence: CASSLGGVPEAFF. For the CDR3, the DNA is TGCGCCAGCAGCTTGGGCGGGGTCCCTGAAGCTTTCTTT.

This chain connects TRBV4-1 to TRBJ1-5; TRBD1 matches at 7 bases. The CDR3 length is 15 residues. From germline, CDR1 is MGHRA and CDR2 YSYEKL. J was trimmed by 4 bases and V by 1 base; bases with no gene match: 4. The CDR3 loop reads CASSQVDRLNQPQHF. CDR3 coding DNA: TGCGCCAGCAGCCAAGTGGACAGGCTTAATCAGCCCCAGCATTTT.

This chain links TRBV28 with TRBJ2-1; 9 bases fit TRBD2. This CDR3 is 18 amino acids long. The junction had 14 bases not matched to a gene; V was cut back by 7 bases and J by 1 base. Germline-derived CDR1 and CDR2 are MDHEN and SYDVKM. The CDR3 region has the DNA TGTGCCAGCAAGGAACTAGCGGGCGTTTACCGTTCCTACAATGAGCAGTTCTTC. Translated, it gives CASKELAGVYRSYNEQFF.

The chain uses TRBV5-4 and TRBJ1-2; a possible D gene is TRBD1 (6 bases). This CDR3 has 14 amino acids. The ends were cut back, 2 bases at V and 5 bases at J, with 13 bases in the middle. Per the germline V gene, CDR1 is SGHNT and CDR2 is YYREEE (reference sequence). The CDR3 coding sequence is TGTGCCAGCAGCTTCCCGGACAGAAATTATGGCTACACCTTC. Its translation is CASSFPDRNYGYTF.

The chain recombines TRBV6-5 with TRBJ2-2; 7 nucleotides match TRBD1. Trimming removed 2 bases from V and 2 bases from J; junction bases left unmatched: 5. The CDR3 has 16 residues. Germline lookup yields CDR1 MNHEY and CDR2 SVGAGI. CDR3 DNA sequence: TGTGCCAGCAGTTACCGGGGACAGAAAAACACCGGGGAGCTGTTTTTT. Translated, it gives CASSYRGQKNTGELFF.

The genes are TRBV6-1 and TRBJ1-1, with D uncertain. Germline CDR1 is MNHNS and CDR2 is SASEGT. This CDR3 region has 12 residues. V dropped 6 bases and J dropped 0 bases, with 5 bases sitting between them. CDR3 bases: TGTGCCAGCAGCGTTATGAACACTGAAGCTTTCTTT. Its protein product is CASSVMNTEAFF.

This chain links TRBV10-1 with TRBJ2-5, with D perhaps TRBD2 (6 bases). This CDR3 has 16 amino acids. Germline loops: CDR1 WNHNN, CDR2 SYGVQD (reference sequence). V lost 2 bases to trimming and J lost 5 bases, with 18 bases between them. The CDR3 nucleotides are TGCGCCAGCAGTGAGGGGGTAAACCGGGACTTGGAGACCCAGTACTTC. It specifies CASSEGVNRDLETQYF.

The V call is TRBV19, the J call TRBJ1-5, with D tentatively TRBD1 (5 bases). Deletions cut 3 bases from V and 8 bases from J, with 14 bases between. The CDR3 sequence is 14 residues long. CDR1 is LNHDA, CDR2 SQIVND, per germline (reference sequence). The CDR3 nucleotides read TGTGCCAGTAGTATCTTAAGGGGCGCGGAGCCCCAGCATTTT. It encodes CASSILRGAEPQHF.

This rearrangement joins TRBV9 to TRBJ2-1; no definite D call. Deletions cut 0 bases from V and 0 bases from J, with 7 bases between. This CDR3 is built from 15 residues. Looked up from germline, CDR1 is SGDLS and CDR2 is YYNGEE. CDR3 residues: CASSVGASSYNEQFF. CDR3 sequence (DNA): TGTGCCAGCAGCGTAGGCGCGAGCTCCTACAATGAGCAGTTCTTC. The complete variable domain, with remaining parts taken from reference TRBV9 and TRBJ2-1, reads DSGVTQTPKHLITATGQRVTLRCSPRSGDLSVYWYQQSLDQGLQFLIQYYNGEERAKGNILERFSAQQFPDLHSELNLSSLELGDSALYFCASSVGASSYNEQFFGPGTRLTVL.

This clone came up once. V usage is TRBV27 and J usage is TRBJ2-7, with 9 bases that match TRBD1. The CDR3 is made up of 15 amino acids. V lost 3 bases, J lost 5 bases, and 8 bases stayed unmatched. Germline loops: CDR1 MNHEY, CDR2 SMNVEV (reference sequence). CDR3 residues: CASSFYPQGANEQYF. In DNA, the CDR3 is TGTGCCAGCAGTTTCTACCCACAGGGGGCTAACGAGCAGTACTTC.

This sequence joins TRBV7-9 and TRBJ2-5; a weak D match, TRBD1 (6 bases). Germline V gives CDR1 SEHNR, CDR2 FQNEAQ (reference sequence). V was trimmed by 2 bases and J by 5 bases, leaving 12 bases between them. The CDR3 runs 14 residues. The CDR3 protein is CASSLYQGWETQYF. In DNA form, the CDR3 reads TGTGCCAGCAGCTTATACCAGGGGTGGGAGACCCAGTACTTC. The full variable domain, rest sourced from reference TRBV7-9 and TRBJ2-5, is DTGVSQNPRHKITKRGQNVTFRCDPISEHNRLYWYRQTLGQGPEFLTYFQNEAQLEKSRLLSDRFSAERPKGSFSTLEIQRTEQGDSAMYLCASSLYQGWETQYFGPGTRLLVL.

The V call is TRBV2, the J call TRBJ2-7; D perhaps matches TRBD1 (6 bases). This CDR3 comprises 12 residues. Germline CDR1 reads SNHLY; CDR2 reads FYNNEI. With 7 bases removed from V and 7 bases from J, the gap between germline ends came to 14 bases. CDR3 sequence reads: CASNIGQSEQYF. CDR3 DNA: TGTGCCAGCAATATCGGACAGTCAGAGCAGTACTTC. Variable domain in full (rest from reference TRBV2 and TRBJ2-7): EPEVTQTPSHQVTQMGQEVILRCVPISNHLYFYWYRQILGQKVEFLVSFYNNEISEKSEIFDDQFSVERPDGSNFTLKIRSTKLEDSAMYFCASNIGQSEQYFGPGTRLTVT.

J is TRBJ2-1 and V is TRBV7-3; 13 bases agree with TRBD2. CDR1 and CDR2 (germline): SGHTA, FQGTGA. The V and J ends lost 5 bases and 7 bases, in that order; junction bases with no gene match: 11. This CDR3 is 17 amino acids long. In DNA, the CDR3 is TGTGCCAGCAGCCTAAGGGCGACTAGCGGGAGGTGGAATGAGCAGTTCTTC. It specifies CASSLRATSGRWNEQFF. Together with reference TRBV7-3 and TRBJ2-1, the CDR3 gives the full variable domain: GAGVSQTPSNKVTEKGKYVELRCDPISGHTALYWYRQSLGQGPEFLIYFQGTGAADDSGLPNDRFFAVRPEGSVSTLKIQRTERGDSAVYLCASSLRATSGRWNEQFFGPGTRLTVL.

The chain couples TRBV7-2 to TRBJ2-1, with 7 bases fitting TRBD2. The CDR3 has 16 residues. Germline V gene data show CDR1 as SGHTA and CDR2 as FQGNSA. V lost 1 base and J lost 9; bases outside the gene matches: 12. CDR3 nucleotides: TGTGCCAGCAGCTTAGGATTAGCGGGCCTAATCCGTGAGCAGTTCTTC. This translates into CASSLGLAGLIREQFF.

The chain couples TRBV10-3 to TRBJ2-4, with D perhaps TRBD1 (6 bases). With 0 bases removed from V and 0 bases from J, the gap between germline ends came to 9 bases. Germline V gives CDR1 ENHRY, CDR2 SYGVKD. This CDR3 has 16 amino acids. The CDR3 is CAISESTGLAKNIQYF. In nucleotides, the CDR3 is TGTGCCATCAGTGAGTCTACAGGGCTAGCCAAAAACATTCAGTACTTC.